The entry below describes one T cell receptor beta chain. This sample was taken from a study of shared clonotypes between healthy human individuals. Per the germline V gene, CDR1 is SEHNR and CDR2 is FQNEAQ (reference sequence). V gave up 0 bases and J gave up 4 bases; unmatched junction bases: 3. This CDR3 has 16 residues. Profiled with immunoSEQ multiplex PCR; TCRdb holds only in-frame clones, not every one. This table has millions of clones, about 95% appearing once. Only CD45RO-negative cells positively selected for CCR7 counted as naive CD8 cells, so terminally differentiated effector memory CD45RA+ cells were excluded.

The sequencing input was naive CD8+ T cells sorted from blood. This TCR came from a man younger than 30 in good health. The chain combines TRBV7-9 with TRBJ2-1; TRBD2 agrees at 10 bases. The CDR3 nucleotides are TGTGCCAGCAGCTTAGCCGGACTAGCGGAATACAATGAGCAGTTCTTC. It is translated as CASSLAGLAEYNEQFF.